These T cell receptor beta chains were read from a single sample in a study of blood T cell repertoires in COVID-19. TCRdb's table, derived via immunoSEQ multiplex PCR, lists solely in-frame clones and lacks some. The repertoire has a few hundred thousand clones, 70% to 90% of them found once; the top ten carry around a tenth. Sequenced sample: PBMCs or T cells enriched from blood (not recorded which). These receptors originate from a middle-aged woman who had recovered from COVID-19. Both conserved end residues are part of each CDR3. Fields, in order: clone size, V gene, J gene, D gene, CDR3 protein, CDR3 DNA. The D gene is left open where the match is weak. Clone size is shown for a subset of rows, as once, few, many or a class of expanded clone.

NA	TRBV5-6	TRBJ1-2	NA	CASSWFRVHGYTF	TGTGCCAGCAGTTGGTTCAGGGTCCATGGCTACACCTTC
NA	TRBV7-2	TRBJ2-4	NA	CASSVIAEAKNIQYF	TGTGCCAGCAGCGTGATAGCGGAAGCCAAAAACATTCAGTACTTC
NA	TRBV19	TRBJ1-1	NA	CASAVGVLKGAEAFF	TGTGCCAGTGCCGTCGGGGTTCTGAAGGGGGCTGAAGCTTTCTTT
NA	TRBV2	TRBJ1-2	NA	CASRGGNYGYTF	TGTGCCAGCAGAGGAGGGAACTATGGCTACACCTTC
NA	TRBV5-1	TRBJ1-1	TRBD1	CASSGQGGNTEAFF	TGCGCCAGCAGCGGACAGGGAGGGAACACTGAAGCTTTCTTT
NA	TRBV15	TRBJ2-1	NA	CATSTGASSYNEQFF	TGTGCCACCAGCACAGGGGCAAGCTCCTACAATGAGCAGTTCTTC
NA	TRBV7-9	TRBJ2-7	TRBD2	CASSLVAGYEQYF	TGTGCCAGCAGCTTAGTAGCGGGCTACGAGCAGTACTTC
NA	TRBV2	TRBJ2-7	NA	CASSGLTTSYEQYF	TGTGCCAGCAGCGGACTAACAACCTCCTACGAGCAGTACTTC
NA	TRBV18	TRBJ1-1	NA	CASSPWTETTEAFF	TGTGCCAGCTCACCATGGACAGAAACGACTGAAGCTTTCTTT
NA	TRBV29-1	TRBJ1-2	TRBD1	CSGGDRGNYGYTF	TGCAGCGGAGGGGACAGGGGCAACTATGGCTACACCTTC
NA	TRBV7-3	TRBJ2-1	TRBD1	CASSSTGTGRNNEQFF	TGTGCCAGCAGCAGTACCGGGACAGGGCGCAACAATGAGCAGTTCTTC
few	TRBV19	TRBJ2-5	TRBD1	CASRKGQGRKETQYF	TGTGCCAGTAGGAAGGGACAGGGTAGGAAAGAGACCCAGTACTTC
NA	TRBV7-3	TRBJ2-7	NA	CASSPSGQAGEQYF	TGTGCCAGCAGCCCATCTGGGCAGGCTGGAGAGCAGTACTTC
NA	TRBV30	TRBJ2-4	TRBD2	CAWSLYSGGAGSKNIQYF	TGTGCCTGGAGTCTCTATAGCGGGGGGGCCGGATCCAAAAACATTCAGTACTTC
NA	TRBV4-2	TRBJ2-5	TRBD2	CASSQPSRLAVQETQYF	TGTGCCAGCAGCCAACCGAGCCGTCTAGCGGTCCAAGAGACCCAGTACTTC
NA	TRBV15	TRBJ2-3	NA	CATKDLGGNTDTQYF	TGTGCCACCAAAGATTTGGGCGGGAACACAGATACGCAGTATTTT
NA	TRBV20-1	TRBJ1-5	NA	CSASWTESNQPQHF	TGCAGTGCTAGTTGGACAGAAAGCAATCAGCCCCAGCATTTT
NA	TRBV12-3/TRBV12-4	TRBJ1-3	NA	CASSLGGGNTIYF	TGTGCCAGCAGTTTGGGAGGTGGAAACACCATATATTTT
NA	TRBV27	TRBJ2-5	NA	CASSPRTRQETQYF	TGTGCCAGCAGTCCGCGGACACGCCAAGAGACCCAGTACTTC
NA	TRBV7-2	TRBJ2-1	TRBD2	CASSSGGRYNEQFF	TGTGCCAGCAGCTCGGGGGGGCGGTACAATGAGCAGTTCTTC
NA	TRBV9	TRBJ2-3	NA	CASSVVVSDTQYF	TGTGCCAGCAGCGTAGTTGTATCAGATACGCAGTATTTT
NA	TRBV7-9	TRBJ2-3	NA	CASSLGTGTDTQYF	TGTGCCAGCAGCTTAGGGACAGGCACAGATACGCAGTATTTT
NA	TRBV27	TRBJ2-7	TRBD1	CASSLPTGTGPGEQYF	TGTGCCAGCAGTTTACCGACCGGGACAGGGCCAGGAGAGCAGTACTTC
once	TRBV30	TRBJ1-2	TRBD1	CAWGDSHYGYTF	TGTGCCTGGGGGGACAGTCACTATGGCTACACCTTC
NA	TRBV15	TRBJ2-1	TRBD2	CATSSLAGTSGINEQFF	TGTGCCACCAGCAGCTTGGCCGGGACTAGCGGGATCAATGAGCAGTTCTTC
NA	TRBV19	TRBJ2-3	NA	CASSIGFGLREADTQYF	TGTGCCAGTAGTATAGGATTCGGGCTCAGGGAGGCAGATACGCAGTATTTT
NA	TRBV4-1	TRBJ1-4	TRBD1	CASSQGSHRGGGEKLFF	TGCGCCAGCAGCCAAGGATCCCACAGGGGGGGTGGTGAAAAACTGTTTTTT
once	TRBV27	TRBJ2-5	NA	CASRPSLGQPETQYF	TGTGCCAGCAGACCCTCCCTCGGACAGCCAGAGACCCAGTACTTC
NA	TRBV11-3	TRBJ2-7	TRBD1	CASSVRDSVDEQYF	TGTGCCAGCAGCGTCCGGGACAGCGTTGATGAGCAGTACTTC
once	TRBV7-9	TRBJ2-1	TRBD1	CASSFEGANEQFF	TGTGCCAGCAGCTTCGAGGGGGCGAATGAGCAGTTCTTC
few	TRBV7-9	TRBJ2-2	NA	CASSFGRGNTGELFF	TGTGCCAGCAGCTTTGGTCGGGGGAACACCGGGGAGCTGTTTTTT
NA	TRBV9	TRBJ2-3	TRBD1	CASSPRDRGSDTQYF	TGTGCCAGCAGCCCGCGGGACAGGGGATCGGATACGCAGTATTTT
NA	TRBV7-2	TRBJ2-7	NA	CASSLTGNYEQYF	TGTGCCAGCAGCCTGACAGGTAACTACGAGCAGTACTTC
NA	TRBV27	TRBJ2-4	NA	CASSLAAGYPELQYF	TGTGCCAGCAGTTTAGCGGCGGGTTACCCGGAGCTTCAGTACTTC
NA	TRBV9	TRBJ2-7	TRBD1	CASSVGIRGHYEQYF	TGTGCCAGCAGCGTAGGAATCAGGGGGCATTACGAGCAGTACTTC
NA	TRBV5-1	TRBJ2-2	TRBD1	CASSPGQGRELFF	TGCGCCAGCAGCCCGGGACAGGGTAGGGAGCTGTTTTTT
few	TRBV5-1	TRBJ2-3	TRBD2	CASTLGGSGSSRTDTQYF	TGCGCCAGCACCCTGGGGGGTAGCGGGAGTTCTCGCACAGATACGCAGTATTTT
NA	TRBV7-9	TRBJ2-7	TRBD2	CASSSTRASGSFPTYEQYF	TGTGCCAGCAGCTCTACGCGGGCTAGCGGGAGCTTTCCCACTTACGAGCAGTACTTC
NA	TRBV6-5	TRBJ2-5	NA	CASSPGLKETQYF	TGTGCCAGCAGCCCGGGACTCAAAGAGACCCAGTACTTC
NA	TRBV30	TRBJ1-5	TRBD1	CAWSDLGQDYQPQHF	TGTGCCTGGAGTGACTTGGGACAGGATTATCAGCCCCAGCATTTT
few	TRBV5-1	TRBJ2-1	TRBD2	CASSPLSGGDNEQFF	TGCGCCAGCAGCCCCCTGAGCGGGGGGGACAATGAGCAGTTCTTC
NA	TRBV10-3	TRBJ1-3	NA	CAISESIGGNTIYF	TGTGCCATCAGTGAGTCGATTGGCGGAAACACCATATATTTT